Listed below are T cell receptor beta chains from one sample, sequenced in a study of T-cell memory formation after mild COVID-19. TCRdb used MiXCR to reprocess the 5' RACE reads, holding one entry per CDR3 protein. Of about 430,000 distinct CDR3 sequences in the sample, roughly 18% were seen once. What was sequenced was PBMCs or a T cell subset sorted from them (not recorded which). The receptors were sampled from a man aged 18-30 years who had mild COVID-19 (a few samples of this study predate the infection). Cell type and time point are not known. Both conserved end residues are part of each CDR3. D genes are given only for firm matches. Clone size appears in some rows only: once, few, many, or a class for an expanded clone.

>11|TRBV4-1|TRBD1|TRBJ2-7|few
TGCGCCAGCAGCCAAGGAACAGGGGCATACTTC
CASSQGTGAYF
>13|TRBV7-8|NA|TRBJ2-5|NA
TGTGCCAGCACGGCGGGGACCCAAGAGACCCAGTACTTC
CASTAGTQETQYF
>14|TRBV6-5|TRBD1|TRBJ2-3|few
TGTGCCAGCAGACTACAGGGGGCCGCAGATACGCAGTATTTT
CASRLQGAADTQYF
>14|TRBV7-9|NA|TRBJ1-5|NA
TGTGCCAGCAGCTCCGCGTCGGGCAATCAGCCCCAGCATTTT
CASSSASGNQPQHF
>15|TRBV29-1|TRBD2|TRBJ2-1|NA
TGCAGCGTTGATCTGCGGGGGGGCCTGGACAATGAGCAGTTCTTC
CSVDLRGGLDNEQFF
>13|TRBV19|NA|TRBJ2-3|NA
TGTGCCAGTAGTGAATACCCGAGAAATACGCAGTATTTT
CASSEYPRNTQYF
>13|TRBV12-3/TRBV12-4|NA|TRBJ2-1|few
TGTGCCAGCAGTTTGTCGGAACCCAATGAGCAGTTCTTC
CASSLSEPNEQFF
>18|TRBV5-1|TRBD2|TRBJ2-1|NA
TGCGCCAGCAGCTTGGGAACTCCGGGACTAGCGGGACCCAATGAGCAGTTCTTC
CASSLGTPGLAGPNEQFF
>15|TRBV7-2|NA|TRBJ1-2|few
TGTGCCAGCAGCTCCGGGGGGGCCATCAGTAATGGCTACACCTTC
CASSSGGAISNGYTF
>13|TRBV20-1|TRBD2|TRBJ2-7|NA
TGCAGTGCTGCACTAGCGGGGATCTACGAGCAGTACTTC
CSAALAGIYEQYF
>11|TRBV14|NA|TRBJ2-3|NA
TGTGCCAGCAGCCCCTCGGATACGCAGTATTTT
CASSPSDTQYF
>14|TRBV20-1|NA|TRBJ2-5|many
TGCAGTGCTAGATCAGGGGCCCCCCAAGAGACCCAGTACTTC
CSARSGAPQETQYF
>14|TRBV7-2|NA|TRBJ1-1|NA
TGTGCCAGCAGCGCGAGTTACAGTACCACTGAAGCTTTCTTT
CASSASYSTTEAFF
>15|TRBV5-1|TRBD1|TRBJ1-2|once
TGCGCCAGCAGCTCGGACAGGGCGAAGAGGGTTGGCTACACCTTC
CASSSDRAKRVGYTF
>16|TRBV14|TRBD1|TRBJ2-5|few
TGTGCCAGCAGCCAAGTACGTCGGGGGACAGGGGAGACCCAGTACTTC
CASSQVRRGTGETQYF
>16|TRBV4-1|NA|TRBJ2-7|few
TGCGCCAGCAGCCAAGCCTTCCCTGATTCCCCCTACGAGCAGTACTTC
CASSQAFPDSPYEQYF
>14|TRBV12-3/TRBV12-4|NA|TRBJ2-3|many
TGTGCCAGCAGTTTTGGGGGCCAGGCAGATACGCAGTATTTT
CASSFGGQADTQYF
>13|TRBV5-4|NA|TRBJ1-1|NA
TGTGCCAGCAGCAAGGACACTTACACTGAAGCTTTCTTT
CASSKDTYTEAFF
>15|TRBV6-4|NA|TRBJ2-3|NA
TGTGCCAGCAGCCATAGAGCCGGTGCCACAGATACGCAGTATTTT
CASSHRAGATDTQYF
>18|TRBV12-3/TRBV12-4|TRBD2|TRBJ2-2|NA
TGTGCCAGCAGTCCCGCCGTGAGCGGGGGGTCTGGGACCGGGGAGCTGTTTTTT
CASSPAVSGGSGTGELFF
>14|TRBV7-6|TRBD1|TRBJ1-2|NA
TGTGCCAGCAGCCACGGACAGGGGGACTATGGCTACACCTTC
CASSHGQGDYGYTF
>12|TRBV6-2/TRBV6-3|NA|TRBJ2-1|few
TGTGCCAGGACGGTACTGGGGGATGAGCAGTTCTTC
CARTVLGDEQFF
>15|TRBV29-1|NA|TRBJ2-2|NA
TGCAGCGTTGAAGGTACACGGGACAACACCGGGGAGCTGTTTTTT
CSVEGTRDNTGELFF
>16|TRBV7-2|NA|TRBJ2-3|NA
TGTGCCAGCAGCCGCACAGGAGGGCTTAGCACAGATACGCAGTATTTT
CASSRTGGLSTDTQYF
>14|TRBV5-1|NA|TRBJ2-7|NA
TGCGCCAGCCGCCCCCCAGGGAGCTCCTACGAGCAGTACTTC
CASRPPGSSYEQYF
>15|TRBV28|TRBD1|TRBJ1-3|few
TGTGCCAGCAGTTTAGGGGACAGGGCTGGAAACACCATATATTTT
CASSLGDRAGNTIYF
>17|TRBV15|TRBD2|TRBJ2-2|few
TGTGCCACCAGCAGGCTAGCGGGGGGCTTTAACACCGGGGAGCTGTTTTTT
CATSRLAGGFNTGELFF
>12|TRBV13|NA|TRBJ2-1|NA
TGTGCCAGCAGCACCTCGGACCCCACGCAGTTCTTC
CASSTSDPTQFF
>14|TRBV5-1|NA|TRBJ2-7|NA
TGCGCCAGCAGGCCTAGTTCGCCCCCCTACGAGCAGTACTTC
CASRPSSPPYEQYF
>14|TRBV12-3/TRBV12-4|NA|TRBJ2-5|many
TGTGCCAGCAGTCCCCCGGGGTTACAAGAGACCCAGTACTTC
CASSPPGLQETQYF
>19|TRBV10-3|NA|TRBJ1-3|NA
TGTGCCATCAAGGGACTCCGCTCGACGGAGAAGAGCTCTGGAAACACCATATATTTT
CAIKGLRSTEKSSGNTIYF
>15|TRBV5-1|TRBD1|TRBJ2-5|NA
TGCGCCAGCAGACAAGGACAGGGGTTTGCGGAGACCCAGTACTTC
CASRQGQGFAETQYF
>16|TRBV11-1|TRBD1|TRBJ2-7|NA
TGTGCCAGCAGCTTAAAAGGGGACAGGGTTCGTCGCGAGCAGTACTTC
CASSLKGDRVRREQYF
>14|TRBV4-1|TRBD1|TRBJ1-5|NA
TGCGCCAGCAGCCAAGAAACAGGGGTTCGACCCCAGCATTTT
CASSQETGVRPQHF
>16|TRBV24-1|TRBD1|TRBJ1-5|many
TGTGCCACCAGTGACCCTAGACAGGGGATCAATCAGCCCCAGCATTTT
CATSDPRQGINQPQHF
>12|TRBV3-1|NA|TRBJ2-1|NA
TGTGCCAGCAGCCGGAATGACAATGAGCAGTTCTTC
CASSRNDNEQFF
>12|TRBV18|NA|TRBJ1-2|NA
TGTGCCAGCTCACCACCGACACGAGGCTACACCTTC
CASSPPTRGYTF
>15|TRBV7-9|NA|TRBJ1-2|NA
TGTGCCAGCAGGGAAAAGGGAGGTTCGGCCTATGGCTACACCTTC
CASREKGGSAYGYTF
>14|TRBV7-2|NA|TRBJ2-1|few
TGTGCCAGCAGCTTGCGCGGGGATTACAATGAGCAGTTCTTC
CASSLRGDYNEQFF
>15|TRBV4-3|NA|TRBJ1-6|NA
TGCGCCAGCAGCCCCCGACGCCACCCGGGGGGGCCCCTCCACTTT
CASSPRRHPGGPLHF
>11|TRBV6-2/TRBV6-3|NA|TRBJ2-7|many
TGTGCCAGCGGGATGGGCTACGAGCAGTACTTC
CASGMGYEQYF
>15|TRBV7-9|NA|TRBJ1-1|few
TGTGCCAGCAGCTTAGTACCGGACAGTTTTACTGAAGCTTTCTTT
CASSLVPDSFTEAFF
>15|TRBV4-3|NA|TRBJ2-5|few
TGCGCCAGCAGCCAATATCCCCTGGTGGCGGAGACCCAGTACTTC
CASSQYPLVAETQYF
>15|TRBV20-1|TRBD2|TRBJ2-3|few
TGCAGTGCTAACTTAGCGGGGTCTCTAACAGATACGCAGTATTTT
CSANLAGSLTDTQYF
>19|TRBV25-1|TRBD2|TRBJ2-1|NA
TGTGCCAGCAGTGTGTTGACTAGCGGGGGGGCAAGCCCCTTTGGTGAGCAGTTCTTC
CASSVLTSGGASPFGEQFF